Shown below are 31 T cell receptor beta chains from a single sample sequenced in a study of CD8+ T cells in alopecia areata. Treatment indicated: oral pan-JAK inhibitor, 5-10 mg twice daily. Extracted from the samples, RNA was reverse transcribed into cDNA to serve as the sequencing template. The assay was immunoSEQ multiplex PCR, and TCRdb's table has in-frame clones only and misses some. This table has 90,000 to 100,000 clones, approximately 66% appearing once. Specimen: CD8+ T cells sorted from blood, collected at week 4, from a patient treated with tofacitinib. Receptors originate from a human donor with alopecia areata.

The chain carries TRBV11-2 and TRBJ2-5; D is possibly TRBD1 (6 bases). Per germline, CDR1 SGHAT and CDR2 FQNNGV. Trimming pared 2 bases from V and 2 bases from J, leaving 24 bases between. The CDR3 loop spans 19 amino acids. CDR3 nucleotides: TGTGCCAGCAGCTTACCTCAGGGGACATTCGGGTCGTGGCAAGAGACCCAGTACTTC. It yields the protein CASSLPQGTFGSWQETQYF.

This clone was detected a few times. J is TRBJ2-7 and V is TRBV15; TRBD1 agrees at 9 bases. V trimming: 0 bases; J trimming: 6 bases; junction bases outside the gene matches: 6. The V gene's germline CDR1 is LNHNV and CDR2 YYDKDF (reference sequence). The CDR3 runs 15 residues. CDR3 amino acids: CATSRDLGQGGEQYF. The CDR3 nucleotides are TGTGCCACCAGCAGAGATCTGGGACAGGGCGGCGAGCAGTACTTC.

The chain carries TRBV5-1 and TRBJ2-7; TRBD1 matches 7 bases. The CDR3 length is 16 residues. Trimming removed 3 bases from V and 1 base from J; junction bases left unmatched: 10. Germline CDR1 SGHRS, CDR2 YFSETQ. CDR3 in amino acids: CASSYRGGLNSYEQYF. CDR3 nucleotide sequence: TGCGCCAGCAGCTACAGGGGTGGTCTAAATTCCTACGAGCAGTACTTC.

Worth noting for this clone: This sample also contains other DNA sequences that code for the same CDR3. The rearrangement links TRBV4-1 to TRBJ2-7; perhaps D is TRBD1 or TRBD2 (5 bases each). Germline V lookup: CDR1 MGHRA, CDR2 YSYEKL. V was trimmed by 0 bases and J by 3 bases, leaving 9 bases between them. The length of the CDR3 is 14 residues. CDR3 coding DNA: TGCGCCAGCAGCCAAGATCCAGGGAGCTACGAGCAGTACTTC. Its protein is CASSQDPGSYEQYF.

Only a few counts were recorded for this clone. The chain has TRBV5-6 and TRBJ2-3, with 7 bases identical to TRBD1. With 4 bases clipped from V and 3 bases from J, the junction kept 8 bases outside the gene matches. Germline lookup yields CDR1 SGHDT and CDR2 YYEEEE. CDR3 length: 15 residues. The CDR3 loop reads CASSNRDSMTDTQYF. CDR3 in DNA: TGTGCCAGCAGCAACCGGGACAGTATGACAGATACGCAGTATTTT.

The count of this clone is one. The V gene is TRBV29-1, the J gene TRBJ2-3; 10 nucleotides agree with TRBD2. The V gene end was trimmed by 2 bases and the J gene end by 3 bases; junction bases not matched to a gene: 5. The CDR3 is made up of 15 amino acids. CDR1 SQVTM and CDR2 ANQGSEA come from the germline V gene. The CDR3 DNA follows: TGCAGCGTTGAACCTAGCGGGAGAGGGACAGATACGCAGTATTTT. Its protein product is CSVEPSGRGTDTQYF.

The genes are TRBV5-1 and TRBJ2-3, with no clear D. The V gene's germline CDR1 is SGHRS and CDR2 YFSETQ. V shed 3 bases and J shed 0 bases, with 11 bases lying between them. The length of the CDR3 is 15 residues. CDR3 DNA sequence: TGCGCCAGCAGCTCCTTAACGGGTAGCACAGATACGCAGTATTTT. Amino acids: CASSSLTGSTDTQYF. Full variable domain (outside the CDR3, taken from reference TRBV5-1 and TRBJ2-3): KAGVTQTPRYLIKTRGQQVTLSCSPISGHRSVSWYQQTPGQGLQFLFEYFSETQRNKGNFPGRFSGRQFSNSRSEMNVSTLELGDSALYLCASSSLTGSTDTQYFGPGTRLTVL.

V and J are TRBV6-5 and TRBJ1-5; D remains unclear. Germline V gene lookup returns CDR1 MNHEY and CDR2 SVGAGI. V dropped 5 bases and J dropped 4 bases, with 15 bases sitting between them. The CDR3 is 15 amino acids. The CDR3 sequence is CASSVGTFRNQPQHF. CDR3 nucleotides: TGTGCCAGCAGTGTGGGAACGTTCCGTAATCAGCCCCAGCATTTT.

This clone was recorded many times. The CDR3 coding sequence is TGTGCCAGCAGTTACAGCCAGCACTACGAGCAGTACTTC. Protein: CASSYSQHYEQYF. This chain uses TRBV6-5 with TRBJ2-7; no reliable D call. Trimming removed 2 bases from V and 3 bases from J, with 8 bases in between. This CDR3 spans 13 amino acids. Looked up from germline, CDR1 is MNHEY and CDR2 is SVGAGI.

The rearrangement uses TRBV2 and TRBJ2-7; no firm D call. Trimming shortened V by 0 bases and J by 5 bases, and 14 bases separated the two germline ends. Germline CDR1 reads SNHLY; CDR2 reads FYNNEI. The CDR3 is made up of 15 amino acids. The CDR3 is CASSEALVSSHEQYF. CDR3 coding DNA: TGTGCCAGCAGTGAAGCGTTGGTCAGTTCCCACGAGCAGTACTTC.

V gene TRBV4-1 combines with J gene TRBJ2-5, with 9 bases lining up with TRBD2. Trimming removed 3 bases from V and 5 bases from J; junction bases left unmatched: 7. CDR1 is MGHRA and CDR2 is YSYEKL in the germline V gene. The CDR3 has 15 amino acids. This CDR3 is CASSQREGHGETQYF. CDR3 DNA: TGCGCCAGCAGCCAGCGGGAGGGCCATGGGGAGACCCAGTACTTC.

V is TRBV5-1 and J is TRBJ1-1; D is undetermined. This CDR3 spans 14 amino acids. V shed 1 base and J shed 0 bases, with 7 bases lying between them. Germline V gives CDR1 SGHRS, CDR2 YFSETQ. The DNA of the CDR3 is TGCGCCAGCAGCTTGCGCCAGATGAACACTGAAGCTTTCTTT. It codes for CASSLRQMNTEAFF.

The V and J genes are TRBV27 and TRBJ1-6; D unresolved. The CDR3 runs 13 residues. The V gene's germline CDR1 is MNHEY and CDR2 SMNVEV (reference sequence). V shed 1 base and J shed 12 bases, with 10 bases lying between them. Here the CDR3 reads CASSLFLGVPLHF. DNA of the CDR3: TGTGCCAGCAGTTTATTTCTCGGAGTACCCCTCCACTTT.

The CDR3 DNA sequence: TGTGCCAGCACGGACAGTCCCGACACTGAAGCTTTCTTT. Protein: CASTDSPDTEAFF. The chain recombines TRBV2 with TRBJ1-1, with D possibly TRBD1 on 6 matching bases. The CDR3 runs to 13 residues. The germline CDR1 and CDR2 sequences are SNHLY and FYNNEI. V was shortened by 7 bases and J by 3 bases, with 12 bases between the two germline ends.

This clone was detected a few times. This rearrangement joins TRBV4-1 to TRBJ2-1; 9 nucleotides match TRBD2. V gave up 1 base and J gave up 8 bases; unmatched junction bases: 12. Germline V gives CDR1 MGHRA, CDR2 YSYEKL. This CDR3 comprises 17 residues. The CDR3, as DNA: TGCGCCAGCAGCCAAGTGTCGGCGGGGGGGCCACGCGATGAGCAGTTCTTC. This sequence encodes CASSQVSAGGPRDEQFF.

This clone was counted between two and nine times. The J gene is TRBJ1-1, the V gene TRBV27, with 8 positions matching TRBD1. Per germline, CDR1 MNHEY and CDR2 SMNVEV (reference sequence). The junction had 4 bases not matched to a gene; V was cut back by 0 bases and J by 4 bases. This CDR3 comprises 15 residues. The CDR3: CASSLSPTGGTEAFF. As DNA, the CDR3 is TGTGCCAGCAGTTTATCCCCCACAGGGGGCACTGAAGCTTTCTTT.

This rearrangement joins TRBV25-1 to TRBJ2-7; D tentatively reads TRBD1 or TRBD2 (5 bases each). The germline V gene encodes CDR1 MGHDK and CDR2 SYGVNS. The CDR3 extends over 16 amino acids. V was trimmed by 3 bases and J by 0 bases, leaving 15 bases between them. CDR3 sequence reads: CASSDPGRLNSYEQYF. The DNA for the CDR3 is TGTGCCAGCAGTGACCCGGGACGGCTGAACTCCTACGAGCAGTACTTC.

This rearrangement joins TRBV30 to TRBJ1-2; tentatively, D is TRBD1 (6 bases). V lost 0 bases to trimming and J lost 5 bases, with 19 bases between them. The CDR3 runs to 16 residues. Germline CDR1 and CDR2: GTSNPN and SVGIG (reference sequence). Here the CDR3 DNA reads TGTGCCTGGAGTGTATTGGCCCAGGGGCTGAGGTATGGCTACACCTTC. Encoded protein: CAWSVLAQGLRYGYTF.

The chain couples TRBV6-5 to TRBJ1-1, with D perhaps TRBD1 (5 bases). In germline, CDR1 is MNHEY, CDR2 SVGAGI. The CDR3 spans 13 residues. V lost 5 bases, J lost 2 bases, and 9 bases lay in between. CDR3 bases: TGTGCCAGCAGTGAAGGGGTTAACACTGAAGCTTTCTTT. Translation gives CASSEGVNTEAFF.

The chain employs TRBV7-6 and TRBJ2-7; TRBD1 matches 9 bases. After removal of 1 base from V and 0 bases from J, the junction contained 7 bases not matched to a gene. CDR1 is SGHVS and CDR2 is FNYEAQ in the germline V gene. This CDR3 has 17 residues. The CDR3 sequence: CASSLGPGQGNSYEQYF. CDR3 in DNA: TGTGCCAGCAGCTTAGGACCGGGACAGGGAAACTCCTACGAGCAGTACTTC.

This sequence joins TRBV2 and TRBJ1-5; D is unresolved. CDR3 length: 13 amino acids. V was shortened by 6 bases and J by 6 bases, with 12 bases between the two germline ends. Germline V lookup: CDR1 SNHLY, CDR2 FYNNEI. The CDR3 nucleotides read TGTGCCAGCAGGGACGCTTTTGGTCAGCCCCAGCATTTT. It codes for CASRDAFGQPQHF.

The chain recombines TRBV19 with TRBJ2-5; 10 bases line up with TRBD1. The V gene's germline CDR1 is LNHDA and CDR2 SQIVND (reference sequence). V was pared by 4 bases and J by 1 base, with 3 bases of the junction left unmatched. The length of the CDR3 is 15 residues. The CDR3: CASSTGQGVQETQYF. CDR3 DNA: TGTGCCAGTAGTACCGGACAGGGGGTCCAAGAGACCCAGTACTTC.

This rearrangement joins TRBV19 to TRBJ2-6, with D perhaps TRBD2 (5 bases). Germline values: CDR1 LNHDA, CDR2 SQIVND (reference sequence). The V end lost 1 base, the J end lost 0 bases, and 10 bases lay between the germline ends. This CDR3 contains 17 residues. The CDR3 protein is CASSIVLGLSGANVLTF. CDR3 sequence (DNA): TGTGCCAGTAGTATAGTACTAGGGCTCTCTGGGGCCAACGTCCTGACTTTC.

The rearrangement links TRBV27 to TRBJ2-7; 8 bases align to TRBD2. Trimming took 5 bases from V and 5 from J; bases not matched to a gene: 5. The germline gives CDR1 MNHEY, CDR2 SMNVEV (reference sequence). There are 13 residues in the CDR3. CDR3 nucleotides: TGTGCCAGCAGTGCCGGGGGGGCACACGAGCAGTACTTC. This codes for CASSAGGAHEQYF.

V and J are TRBV9 and TRBJ2-7; D tentatively fits TRBD1 or TRBD2 (5 bases each). This CDR3 is 13 amino acids long. Germline CDR1 is SGDLS and CDR2 is YYNGEE. V gave up 0 bases and J gave up 1 base, with 5 bases separating them. CDR3 sequence reads: CASSVGGSYEQYF. Written as DNA, the CDR3 is TGTGCCAGCAGCGTAGGGGGGTCCTACGAGCAGTACTTC. Based on the CDR3 plus reference TRBV9 and TRBJ2-7, the full variable domain is DSGVTQTPKHLITATGQRVTLRCSPRSGDLSVYWYQQSLDQGLQFLIQYYNGEERAKGNILERFSAQQFPDLHSELNLSSLELGDSALYFCASSVGGSYEQYFGPGTRLTVT.

This sequence joins TRBV29-1 and TRBJ2-5; TRBD2 matches at 9 bases. The CDR3 totals 15 residues. Per germline, CDR1 SQVTM and CDR2 ANQGSEA. The V and J ends lost 4 bases and 4 bases, in that order; junction bases with no gene match: 10. The CDR3 here is CSVVSGGRAGETQYF. CDR3 nucleotides: TGCAGCGTTGTGAGTGGCGGGAGGGCCGGAGAGACCCAGTACTTC.

The V gene is TRBV5-1, the J gene TRBJ2-5; 8 bases match TRBD1. Germline V gives CDR1 SGHRS, CDR2 YFSETQ. This CDR3 is 14 amino acids long. V was clipped by 3 bases and J by 4 bases; unmatched bases: 5. The CDR3 sequence: CASSSGQGGETQYF. DNA for the CDR3: TGCGCCAGCAGCTCCGGACAGGGTGGAGAGACCCAGTACTTC.

V is TRBV5-4 and J is TRBJ2-6; the D is unclear. V was cut by 2 bases and J by 0 bases, with 12 bases left in between. Germline values: CDR1 SGHNT, CDR2 YYREEE (reference sequence). The CDR3 covers 17 residues. The CDR3 spells CASSLDGMSSGANVLTF. CDR3 bases: TGTGCCAGCAGCTTAGATGGGATGAGCTCTGGGGCCAACGTCCTGACTTTC.

The rearrangement uses TRBV27 and TRBJ1-1; D gene ambiguous. Trimming took 10 bases from V and 5 from J, leaving 14 bases between them. Germline CDR1 and CDR2: MNHEY and SMNVEV (reference sequence). The CDR3 spans 12 residues. This chain's CDR3 is CAIGGWGTEAFF. CDR3 nucleotide sequence: TGTGCCATTGGTGGCTGGGGAACTGAAGCTTTCTTT.

There are a few counts of this clone. The chain uses TRBV6-5 and TRBJ2-4; perhaps TRBD2 as D (6 bases). Trimming shortened V by 0 bases and J by 1 base, and 10 bases separated the two germline ends. CDR1 is MNHEY, CDR2 SVGAGI, per germline. This CDR3 has 16 residues. As DNA, the CDR3 is TGTGCCAGCAGTTACTCGGATCGGGGGGCCAAAAACATTCAGTACTTC. It yields the protein CASSYSDRGAKNIQYF.

CDR3 coding DNA: TGCGCCAGCAGCCAAGAGAGGCAGGGGCACTCCTACGAGCAGTACTTC. Its translation is CASSQERQGHSYEQYF. V is TRBV4-3 and J is TRBJ2-7; possibly TRBD1 for D (6 bases). Trimming removed 0 bases at V and 0 bases at J, with 12 bases between. Germline CDR1 LGHNA, CDR2 YSLEER. This CDR3 is 16 amino acids long.